The 5 T cell receptor beta chains in this list originate from one sample, sequenced in a study of OX40 agonist ivuxolimab in advanced cancers. Profiling relied on immunoSEQ multiplex PCR, and the TCRdb table lists in-frame clones only, not all of them. The table includes roughly 70,000 clones, 65% to 90% detected once. Sequences were derived from CD4+ or CD8+ T cells sorted from blood, sampled in a trial of the OX40 agonist ivuxolimab. The receptors come from an adult with an advanced solid tumor such as melanoma, head and neck, liver or kidney cancer.

The chain couples TRBV28 to TRBJ2-2; TRBD1 or TRBD2 may be the D gene (5 bases each). The V and J ends lost 2 bases and 5 bases respectively, with 12 bases between them. Per germline, CDR1 MDHEN and CDR2 SYDVKM. CDR3 size: 15 residues. The CDR3 DNA follows: TGTGCCAGCAGTTTAGGGGGAACTAGAACCGGGGAGCTGTTTTTT. Protein: CASSLGGTRTGELFF. The whole variable domain, remainder taken from reference TRBV28 and TRBJ2-2, is DVKVTQSSRYLVKRTGEKVFLECVQDMDHENMFWYRQDPGLGLRLIYFSYDVKMKEKGDIPEGYSVSREKKERFSLILESASTNQTSMYLCASSLGGTRTGELFFGEGSRLTVL.

The chain joins TRBV20-1 to TRBJ2-1; D unclear. CDR1 and CDR2 (germline): DFQATT, SNEGSKA (reference sequence). The length of the CDR3 is 10 residues. Trimming removed 3 bases at V and 5 bases at J, with 2 bases between. DNA for the CDR3: TGCAGTGCTAGCCACAATGAGCAGTTCTTC. It codes for CSASHNEQFF.

This sequence joins TRBV2 and TRBJ1-2; a possible D gene is TRBD1 (6 bases). V was shortened by 5 bases and J by 6 bases, with 10 bases between the two germline ends. The V gene's germline CDR1 is SNHLY and CDR2 FYNNEI. This CDR3 spans 12 amino acids. CDR3 sequence: CASSPRGDGYTF. The CDR3 nucleotides are TGTGCCAGCAGTCCCAGGGGTGATGGCTACACCTTC.

The rearrangement links TRBV18 to TRBJ1-1; unclear D gene. V was clipped by 6 bases and J by 2 bases, with 22 bases between them. CDR3 length equals 17 residues. The germline V gene has CDR1 KGHSH and CDR2 LQKENI. CDR3 nucleotide sequence: TGTGCCAGCTCCGCCATGGAGGTAGGAGGGTTTAACACTGAAGCTTTCTTT. Its translation: CASSAMEVGGFNTEAFF.

The chain joins TRBV11-3 to TRBJ2-7, with D possibly matching TRBD1 (6 bases). Trimming removed 3 bases at V and 2 bases at J, with 11 bases between. This CDR3 spans 14 amino acids. CDR1 SGHNT and CDR2 YENEEA come from the germline V gene. CDR3 in amino acids: CASSFRQGPYEQYF. In DNA, the CDR3 is TGTGCCAGCAGCTTCCGGCAGGGGCCCTACGAGCAGTACTTC.